The 5 T cell receptor beta chains given below trace back to one sample, sequenced in a study of identical twins. MiXCR, applied by TCRdb to the 5' RACE reads, yields one record per CDR3 protein. Seen here are 1.5 million to 2 million distinct CDR3 sequences, around a third observed once, and the top ten hold under 0.35%. Sequencing input: cord blood. The receptors shown here come from a newborn girl in good health.

The rearrangement joins TRBV5-1 to TRBJ2-7, with 7 bases aligning to TRBD2. The CDR3 has 16 residues. V lost 7 bases to trimming and J lost 2 bases; unmatched junction nucleotides: 15. Germline CDR1 SGHRS, CDR2 YFSETQ. CDR3 bases: TGCGCCAGCGGTCACGGGAATAGCGGGTTACCCTACGAGCAGTACTTC. Encoded protein: CASGHGNSGLPYEQYF.

Only a few counts were recorded for this clonotype. This CDR3 is CASSSLGWSPGEQYF. CDR3 coding DNA: TGTGCCAGCAGCAGCCTAGGATGGAGTCCGGGCGAGCAGTACTTC. The V and J genes are TRBV11-2 and TRBJ2-7, with no clear D. The CDR3 loop spans 15 amino acids. V was cut by 5 bases and J by 6 bases, with 20 bases left in between. CDR1 and CDR2 from the germline V gene are SGHAT and FQNNGV.

The rearrangement joins TRBV15 to TRBJ1-4; D remains unclear. The CDR3 covers 15 residues. Germline CDR1 is LNHNV and CDR2 is YYDKDF (reference sequence). Trimming shortened V by 0 bases and J by 2 bases, and 7 bases separated the two germline ends. The DNA of the CDR3 is TGTGCCACCAGCAGAGATCAGTCTACTAATGAAAAACTGTTTTTT. It is translated as CATSRDQSTNEKLFF.

This clonotype was seen at least ten times. The chain couples TRBV20-1 to TRBJ1-2; D unclear. Looked up from germline, CDR1 is DFQATT and CDR2 is SNEGSKA (reference sequence). The CDR3 is made up of 9 amino acids. The germline V and J ends were trimmed by 4 bases and 7 bases, with 4 bases remaining between them. The CDR3 loop reads CSAISGYTF. CDR3 nucleotide sequence: TGCAGTGCTATTTCTGGCTACACCTTC.

J is TRBJ2-7 and V is TRBV5-1; 12 bases match TRBD2. The V gene end was trimmed by 1 base and the J gene end by 4 bases; junction bases not matched to a gene: 6. The CDR3 loop spans 16 amino acids. Looked up from germline, CDR1 is SGHRS and CDR2 is YFSETQ. CDR3 DNA: TGCGCCAGCAGCTTGTTACTAGCGGGAGGTAGATACGAGCAGTACTTC. Translation: CASSLLLAGGRYEQYF.